This is a list of T cell receptor beta chains from one sample in a study of regulatory T cells in long-lasting Graves disease. TCRdb re-called the multiplex PCR reads with MiXCR, one entry per CDR3 protein. The table shows some 340,000 distinct CDR3 sequences, with 20% to 25% occurring only once. The starting material was peripheral blood mononuclear cells (PBMCs), obtained when the disease was refractory, from a patient treated with antithyroid drugs. These receptors all stem from a woman aged 40 to 50 with Graves disease. Each CDR3 is given with its conserved first and last residue. A D gene is named only where the DNA matches it firmly. The listing skips clone size in some rows; elsewhere it reads once, few, many or a size class.

CDR3 protein: CASRRGEETQYF; CDR3 DNA: TGTGCCAGCAGAAGGGGGGAAGAGACCCAGTACTTC; D gene: -; clone size: many; V gene: TRBV6-1; J gene: TRBJ2-5
CDR3 protein: CSVGPGDGLGTEAFF; CDR3 DNA: TGCAGCGTTGGTCCTGGGGACGGATTGGGGACTGAAGCTTTCTTT; D gene: -; clone size: many; V gene: TRBV29-1; J gene: TRBJ1-1
CDR3 protein: CSVAVWGLAGVADEQYF; CDR3 DNA: TGCAGCGTTGCGGTCTGGGGGCTAGCGGGAGTTGCGGACGAGCAGTACTTC; D gene: TRBD2; clone size: many; V gene: TRBV29-1; J gene: TRBJ2-7
CDR3 protein: CASSISRVLLETQYF; CDR3 DNA: TGTGCCAGCAGCATATCTCGGGTCCTTCTAGAGACCCAGTACTTC; D gene: -; clone size: -; V gene: TRBV3-1; J gene: TRBJ2-5
CDR3 protein: CASSLVAGSNSPLHF; CDR3 DNA: TGTGCCAGCAGCTTAGTGGCCGGAAGTAATTCACCCCTCCACTTT; D gene: -; clone size: many; V gene: TRBV7-2; J gene: TRBJ1-6
CDR3 protein: CASTLGSKKSYEQYF; CDR3 DNA: TGTGCCAGCACCCTAGGGTCTAAGAAATCCTACGAGCAGTACTTC; D gene: -; clone size: many; V gene: TRBV28; J gene: TRBJ2-7
CDR3 protein: CASSRAGTGITETQYF; CDR3 DNA: TGCGCCAGCAGCCGGGCCGGGACAGGGATCACGGAGACCCAGTACTTC; D gene: TRBD1; clone size: -; V gene: TRBV4-1; J gene: TRBJ2-5
CDR3 protein: CATRQGPDTGELFF; CDR3 DNA: TGTGCCACCCGACAGGGGCCCGACACCGGGGAGCTGTTTTTT; D gene: TRBD1; clone size: -; V gene: TRBV24-1; J gene: TRBJ2-2
CDR3 protein: CATNGLAGVRSYEQYF; CDR3 DNA: TGTGCCACCAATGGACTAGCGGGAGTAAGGTCCTACGAGCAGTACTTC; D gene: TRBD2; clone size: many; V gene: TRBV28; J gene: TRBJ2-7
CDR3 protein: CAISDWPVYEKYF; CDR3 DNA: TGTGCCATCAGTGATTGGCCTGTCTACGAGAAGTACTTC; D gene: -; clone size: few; V gene: TRBV10-3; J gene: TRBJ2-7
CDR3 protein: CASSLRTQGADNEAFF; CDR3 DNA: TGTGCCAGCAGCTTAAGAACCCAGGGGGCTGACAATGAAGCTTTCTTT; D gene: TRBD1; clone size: -; V gene: TRBV9; J gene: TRBJ1-1
CDR3 protein: CASSDLGQVSYEQYF; CDR3 DNA: TGTGCCAGCAGTGACTTAGGACAAGTATCCTACGAGCAGTACTTC; D gene: -; clone size: many; V gene: TRBV2; J gene: TRBJ2-7
CDR3 protein: CATSRGKATTNEKLFF; CDR3 DNA: TGTGCCACCAGCAGGGGAAAGGCAACAACTAATGAAAAACTGTTTTTT; D gene: -; clone size: many; V gene: TRBV15; J gene: TRBJ1-4
CDR3 protein: CASSFRVTGELFF; CDR3 DNA: TGTGCCAGCAGCTTTCGGGTCACCGGGGAGCTGTTTTTT; D gene: -; clone size: many; V gene: TRBV12-3/TRBV12-4; J gene: TRBJ2-2
CDR3 protein: CAINEGEVGELFF; CDR3 DNA: TGTGCCATCAATGAGGGAGAGGTCGGGGAGCTGTTTTTT; D gene: -; clone size: few; V gene: TRBV10-3; J gene: TRBJ2-2
CDR3 protein: CASSFLTSGSGPGANVLTF; CDR3 DNA: TGTGCCAGCAGCTTCCTGACTAGCGGGAGTGGCCCTGGGGCCAACGTCCTGACTTTC; D gene: TRBD2; clone size: few; V gene: TRBV7-2; J gene: TRBJ2-6
CDR3 protein: CASSLVVDTQYF; CDR3 DNA: TGTGCCAGCAGCTTAGTGGTAGATACGCAGTATTTT; D gene: -; clone size: few; V gene: TRBV7-9; J gene: TRBJ2-3
CDR3 protein: CSVEGRQAWEGYTF; CDR3 DNA: TGCAGCGTTGAAGGCCGACAGGCCTGGGAGGGCTACACCTTC; D gene: -; clone size: many; V gene: TRBV29-1; J gene: TRBJ1-2
CDR3 protein: CASSYSDSGGETQYF; CDR3 DNA: TGTGCCAGCAGTTACTCCGACAGTGGCGGAGAGACCCAGTACTTC; D gene: -; clone size: -; V gene: TRBV6-2/TRBV6-3; J gene: TRBJ2-5
CDR3 protein: CASSQGIYGNQPQHF; CDR3 DNA: TGTGCCAGCAGCCAGGGGATATATGGCAATCAGCCCCAGCATTTT; D gene: -; clone size: -; V gene: TRBV27; J gene: TRBJ1-5
CDR3 protein: CASSQRGGRGNTIYF; CDR3 DNA: TGTGCCAGCAGCCAAAGAGGGGGACGTGGAAACACCATATATTTT; D gene: -; clone size: -; V gene: TRBV3-1; J gene: TRBJ1-3
CDR3 protein: CASSLRFTGPTPYEQYF; CDR3 DNA: TGTGCCAGCAGCTTGAGATTTACAGGGCCTACCCCCTACGAGCAGTACTTC; D gene: -; clone size: -; V gene: TRBV7-2; J gene: TRBJ2-7
CDR3 protein: CASSLKREGPYEQYF; CDR3 DNA: TGTGCCAGCAGTTTGAAGCGGGAGGGCCCCTACGAGCAGTACTTC; D gene: TRBD2; clone size: many; V gene: TRBV12-3/TRBV12-4; J gene: TRBJ2-7
CDR3 protein: CATGGQGPEQYF; CDR3 DNA: TGTGCCACCGGGGGACAGGGCCCCGAGCAGTACTTC; D gene: TRBD1; clone size: many; V gene: TRBV24-1; J gene: TRBJ2-7
CDR3 protein: CSAGDYTMLETQYF; CDR3 DNA: TGCAGTGCCGGGGACTATACCATGTTGGAGACCCAGTACTTC; D gene: TRBD2; clone size: -; V gene: TRBV20-1; J gene: TRBJ2-5
CDR3 protein: CATSDSEHVGKLFF; CDR3 DNA: TGTGCCACCAGTGATTCGGAACACGTTGGAAAACTGTTTTTT; D gene: -; clone size: many; V gene: TRBV24-1; J gene: TRBJ1-4
CDR3 protein: CASSSPSGADYEQYF; CDR3 DNA: TGTGCCAGCAGTAGCCCGTCGGGGGCTGACTACGAGCAGTACTTC; D gene: -; clone size: many; V gene: TRBV27; J gene: TRBJ2-7
CDR3 protein: CASSLVLLGSNQPQHF; CDR3 DNA: TGTGCCAGCAGTTTAGTATTGCTAGGGAGCAATCAGCCCCAGCATTTT; D gene: -; clone size: many; V gene: TRBV28; J gene: TRBJ1-5
CDR3 protein: CASSETRGSSGNTIYF; CDR3 DNA: TGTGCCAGCAGCGAAACTCGGGGGAGCTCTGGAAACACCATATATTTT; D gene: -; clone size: many; V gene: TRBV28; J gene: TRBJ1-3
CDR3 protein: CASSLNQGGEQYF; CDR3 DNA: TGTGCCAGCAGCTTAAACCAGGGAGGCGAGCAGTACTTC; D gene: -; clone size: many; V gene: TRBV7-3; J gene: TRBJ2-7
CDR3 protein: CASSDASGSGTQYF; CDR3 DNA: TGTGCCAGCAGTGATGCTAGCGGGAGTGGGACGCAGTATTTT; D gene: TRBD2; clone size: -; V gene: TRBV25-1; J gene: TRBJ2-3
CDR3 protein: CSVERVRLAGEYSEETQYF; CDR3 DNA: TGCAGCGTTGAAAGGGTTCGACTAGCGGGAGAGTATTCGGAAGAGACCCAGTACTTC; D gene: TRBD2; clone size: few; V gene: TRBV29-1; J gene: TRBJ2-5
CDR3 protein: CAWSVPTLMNTEAFF; CDR3 DNA: TGTGCCTGGAGTGTACCGACTTTAATGAACACTGAAGCTTTCTTT; D gene: -; clone size: -; V gene: TRBV30; J gene: TRBJ1-1
CDR3 protein: CASSNRGGAGSGANVLTF; CDR3 DNA: TGTGCCAGCAGTAACCGAGGGGGCGCGGGATCTGGGGCCAACGTCCTGACTTTC; D gene: -; clone size: -; V gene: TRBV25-1; J gene: TRBJ2-6
CDR3 protein: CASTIGGLYQPQHF; CDR3 DNA: TGTGCCAGTACAATTGGGGGCCTGTATCAGCCCCAGCATTTT; D gene: -; clone size: -; V gene: TRBV19; J gene: TRBJ1-5
CDR3 protein: CASSYSGGPYNEQFF; CDR3 DNA: TGTGCCAGCAGCTACTCGGGAGGCCCCTACAATGAGCAGTTCTTC; D gene: TRBD2; clone size: many; V gene: TRBV11-2; J gene: TRBJ2-1
CDR3 protein: CASSPSGGGLAGPRTGELFF; CDR3 DNA: TGTGCCAGCAGCCCTTCGGGCGGGGGACTAGCGGGCCCGAGGACCGGGGAGCTGTTTTTT; D gene: TRBD2; clone size: few; V gene: TRBV7-9; J gene: TRBJ2-2
CDR3 protein: CASSDRSNRAENIQYF; CDR3 DNA: TGTGCCAGCAGTGATAGGTCTAATCGTGCCGAAAACATTCAGTACTTC; D gene: -; clone size: few; V gene: TRBV6-1; J gene: TRBJ2-4